This TCR beta chain is from a study of early T cells in non-severe SARS-CoV-2 infection. Many counts were recorded for this clonotype. The germline V gene has CDR1 LNHNV and CDR2 YYDKDF (reference sequence). With 1 base clipped from V and 1 base from J, the junction kept 9 bases outside the gene matches. The CDR3 spans 18 residues. Using its own MiXCR run on the 5' RACE reads, TCRdb lists one record per CDR3 protein. The repertoire has about 38,000 distinct CDR3 sequences, roughly 4.8% of them found once; the top ten carry roughly 15%. Sequencing was carried out using whole blood. This receptor was obtained from an adult who was a healthcare worker with PCR-confirmed SARS-CoV-2 infection or an uninfected control (not recorded which). V usage is TRBV15 and J usage is TRBJ1-5; TRBD1 matches at 8 bases. The CDR3 loop is CATSRAGGEGGSNQPQHF. CDR3 DNA sequence: TGTGCCACCAGCAGAGCAGGGGGCGAAGGAGGAAGCAATCAGCCCCAGCATTTT.